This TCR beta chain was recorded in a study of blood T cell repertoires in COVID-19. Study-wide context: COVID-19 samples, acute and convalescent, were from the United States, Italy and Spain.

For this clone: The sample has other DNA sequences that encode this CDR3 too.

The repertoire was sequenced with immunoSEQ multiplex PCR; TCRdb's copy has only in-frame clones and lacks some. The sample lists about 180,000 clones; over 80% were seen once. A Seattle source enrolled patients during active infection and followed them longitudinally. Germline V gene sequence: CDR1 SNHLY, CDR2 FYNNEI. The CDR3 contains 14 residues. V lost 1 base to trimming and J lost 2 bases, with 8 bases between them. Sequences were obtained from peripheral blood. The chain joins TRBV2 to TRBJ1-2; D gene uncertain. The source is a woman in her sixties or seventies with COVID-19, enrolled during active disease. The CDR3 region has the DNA TGTGCCAGCAGTGAAGACAGAATGAACTATGGCTACACCTTC. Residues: CASSEDRMNYGYTF.